This T cell receptor beta chain was obtained from a study of blood T cell repertoires in COVID-19. TCRdb keeps only in-frame clones here, not all; method: immunoSEQ multiplex PCR. The sample lists roughly 300,000 clones, roughly 93% occurring once. This CDR3 spans 14 amino acids. Per the germline V gene, CDR1 is SEHNR and CDR2 is FQNEAQ (reference sequence). V lost 1 base to trimming and J lost 2 bases, with 9 bases between them. This clone was picked up a small number of times. This TCR came from a woman between 40 and 50 years old with acute COVID-19. The chain has TRBV7-9 and TRBJ2-7; perhaps TRBD1 as D (5 bases). Sequencing was performed on PBMCs or T cells enriched from blood (not recorded which). The CDR3 DNA is TGTGCCAGCAGCTTAGGGACACCCCCCTACGAGCAGTACTTC. Protein sequence: CASSLGTPPYEQYF.